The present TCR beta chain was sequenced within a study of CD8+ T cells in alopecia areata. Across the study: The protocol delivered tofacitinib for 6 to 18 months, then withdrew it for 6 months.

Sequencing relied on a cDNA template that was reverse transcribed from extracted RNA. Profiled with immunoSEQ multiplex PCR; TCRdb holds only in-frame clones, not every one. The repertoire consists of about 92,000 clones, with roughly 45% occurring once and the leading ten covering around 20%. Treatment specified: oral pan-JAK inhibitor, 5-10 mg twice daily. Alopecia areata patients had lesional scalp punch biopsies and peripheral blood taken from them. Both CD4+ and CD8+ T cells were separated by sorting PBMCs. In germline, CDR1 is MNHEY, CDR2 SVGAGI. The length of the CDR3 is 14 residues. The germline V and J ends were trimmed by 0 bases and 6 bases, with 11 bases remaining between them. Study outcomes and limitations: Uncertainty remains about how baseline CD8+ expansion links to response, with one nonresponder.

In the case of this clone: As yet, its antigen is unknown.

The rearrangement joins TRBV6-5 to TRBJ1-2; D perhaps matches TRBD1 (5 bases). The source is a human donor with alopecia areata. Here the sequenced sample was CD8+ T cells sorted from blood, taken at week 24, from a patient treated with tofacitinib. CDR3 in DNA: TGTGCCAGCAGTTACTCGGGGGAGGGAGATGGCTACACCTTC. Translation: CASSYSGEGDGYTF.